These T cell receptor beta chains were read from a single sample in a study of shared clonotypes between healthy human individuals. Assay used: immunoSEQ multiplex PCR; TCRdb lists only in-frame clones, some missing. The sample lists some 650,000 clones, around 97% seen once, with 0.045% to 0.06% in the top ten. Material: naive CD4+ T cells sorted from blood. The receptors here all came from a woman in her twenties or thirties in good health. The CDR3 runs from the conserved cysteine through the conserved F or W. The D gene is left open where the match is weak. Some rows mark clone size as missing; the rest say once, few, many or name a class of expanded clone.

>TRBJ2-3|TRBV10-1|once|.
CASSSGGTDTQYF
TGCGCCAGCAGTTCCGGGGGCACAGATACGCAGTATTTT
>TRBJ2-2|TRBV7-8|once|TRBD1
CASSSQGPLLLGTGELFF
TGTGCCAGCAGCTCACAGGGGCCTCTGTTATTGGGCACCGGGGAGCTGTTTTTT
>TRBJ2-5|TRBV16|.|TRBD2
CASSHAGVRETQYF
TGTGCCAGCAGCCACGCGGGGGTAAGGGAGACCCAGTACTTC
>TRBJ2-6|TRBV25-1|.|.
CASSDTDSGANVLTF
TGTGCCAGCAGTGATACCGACTCTGGGGCCAACGTCCTGACTTTC
>TRBJ1-3|TRBV7-6|.|.
CASSFGAFSGNTIYF
TGTGCCAGCAGCTTTGGGGCCTTCTCTGGAAACACCATATATTTT
>TRBJ1-5|TRBV2|.|.
CASRRSSNQPQHF
TGTGCCAGCAGGCGCAGTAGCAATCAGCCCCAGCATTTT
>TRBJ1-2|TRBV11-2|.|TRBD1
CASSPRTGVYGYTF
TGTGCCAGCAGCCCGCGGACAGGGGTCTATGGCTACACCTTC
>TRBJ2-7|TRBV11-2|.|TRBD2
CASRLGLERGWEQYF
TGTGCCAGCAGACTAGGACTAGAGCGGGGCTGGGAGCAGTACTTC
>TRBJ2-3|TRBV7-2|.|.
CASSLWSTPDTQYF
TGTGCCAGCAGCTTATGGTCGACCCCAGATACGCAGTATTTT
>TRBJ2-7|TRBV7-9|.|TRBD1
CASSYRDRLSYEQYF
TGTGCCAGCAGTTACCGGGACAGACTCTCCTACGAGCAGTACTTC
>TRBJ2-5|TRBV5-1|.|TRBD2
CASSPAASGSVETQYF
TGCGCCAGCAGCCCGGCGGCTAGCGGGAGTGTAGAGACCCAGTACTTC
>TRBJ1-2|TRBV27|once|.
CASSWSGHNYGYTF
TGTGCCAGCAGTTGGTCAGGCCACAACTATGGCTACACCTTC
>TRBJ1-3|TRBV6-6|.|.
CASSSRNLNTIYF
TGTGCCAGCAGTTCCCGAAACCTAAACACCATATATTTT
>TRBJ1-2|TRBV5-1|.|.
CASSLAGQGIRYGYTF
TGCGCCAGCAGCTTGGCGGGCCAGGGAATTCGGTATGGCTACACCTTC
>TRBJ2-7|TRBV27|.|TRBD1
CASSKQGMVYEQYF
TGTGCCAGCAGCAAACAGGGGATGGTCTACGAGCAGTACTTC
>TRBJ2-5|TRBV28|.|TRBD2
CASSLAGGPGETQYF
TGTGCCAGCAGTTTAGCGGGAGGGCCGGGGGAGACCCAGTACTTC
>TRBJ2-1|TRBV28|.|.
CASRLASGDNEQFF
TGTGCCAGCAGACTCGCCTCGGGGGACAATGAGCAGTTCTTC
>TRBJ2-5|TRBV5-1|.|.
CASSLVGEPTQETQYF
TGCGCCAGCAGCTTGGTCGGGGAACCAACACAAGAGACCCAGTACTTC
>TRBJ2-6|TRBV27|.|.
CASSFQGRKWSGANVLTF
TGTGCCAGCAGTTTCCAGGGGCGCAAGTGGTCTGGGGCCAACGTCCTGACTTTC
>TRBJ2-7|TRBV6-5|.|.
CASSYSRSYEQYF
TGTGCCAGCAGTTACTCCCGATCCTACGAGCAGTACTTC
>TRBJ1-4|TRBV14|once|.
CASSRNRAEKLFF
TGTGCCAGCAGCCGTAATCGGGCTGAAAAACTGTTTTTT
>TRBJ1-1|TRBV15|.|.
CATSRRDTNTEAFF
TGTGCCACCAGCAGGAGGGACACGAACACTGAAGCTTTCTTT
>TRBJ2-7|TRBV6-5|once|TRBD2
CASRAGTNYEQYF
TGTGCCAGCAGAGCCGGGACTAACTACGAGCAGTACTTC
>TRBJ2-7|TRBV30|once|.
CAWSTRGLYEQYF
TGTGCCTGGAGTACCCGGGGACTCTACGAGCAGTACTTC
>TRBJ2-7|TRBV28|.|TRBD1
CASNPGQAYEQYF
TGTGCCAGCAACCCGGGACAGGCCTACGAGCAGTACTTC
>TRBJ2-1|TRBV10-2|.|TRBD2
CASSWGTSGTNEQFF
TGCGCCAGCAGCTGGGGGACTAGCGGGACCAATGAGCAGTTCTTC
>TRBJ2-1|TRBV7-6|.|TRBD2
CASSSLRGRVNEQFF
TGTGCCAGCAGCTCCTTACGCGGGAGGGTTAATGAGCAGTTCTTC
>TRBJ2-7|TRBV6-6|.|.
CASSYKDSRYEQYF
TGTGCCAGCAGTTACAAAGACAGTAGGTACGAGCAGTACTTC
>TRBJ2-3|TRBV5-1|.|.
CASSLVVTDTQYF
TGCGCCAGCAGCTTGGTGGTCACAGATACGCAGTATTTT
>TRBJ1-2|TRBV21-1|.|.
CASSKVKDGYTF
TGTGCCAGCAGCAAAGTAAAGGATGGCTACACCTTC
>TRBJ1-5|TRBV19|.|.
CASSVDGGGRYSNQPQHF
TGTGCCAGTAGCGTTGACGGGGGGGGCCGGTATAGCAATCAGCCCCAGCATTTT
>TRBJ2-1|TRBV7-2|.|.
CASSLQAHNEQFF
TGTGCCAGCAGCTTACAGGCGCACAATGAGCAGTTCTTC